Sequencing of this T cell receptor beta chain was carried out in a study of blood T cell repertoires in COVID-19. Study at large: COVID-19 samples, acute and convalescent, were from the United States, Italy and Spain. PBMCs, B-cell-depleted T cells, or T cells were the source of the cDNA or gDNA that made up the material.

Authors' processing steps: From reference gene primer amplification, estimates of nucleated cell counts were derived. Repertoires were generated with immunoSEQ multiplex PCR, while TCRdb's copy carries only in-frame clones and drops some. The V and J calls and clone size are taken from that table; D and trimming were inferred from the DNA. The table includes roughly 250,000 clones, about 80% detected once. Germline lookup yields CDR1 PRHDT and CDR2 FYEKMQ (reference sequence). V lost 3 bases and J lost 1; bases outside the gene matches: 2. The CDR3 has 14 amino acids. Sequencing input: peripheral blood. The TCR originated in a woman of 80 years or more with acute or convalescent COVID-19. V usage is TRBV13 and J usage is TRBJ1-1; 7 bases agree with TRBD1. CDR3 amino acids: CASSFRGRNTEAFF. The DNA for the CDR3 is TGTGCCAGCAGCTTTAGGGGGCGGAACACTGAAGCTTTCTTT. Variable domain in full (rest from reference TRBV13 and TRBJ1-1): AAGVIQSPRHLIKEKRETATLKCYPIPRHDTVYWYQQGPGQDPQFLISFYEKMQSDKGSIPDRFSAQQFSDYHSELNMSSLELGDSALYFCASSFRGRNTEAFFGQGTRLTVV.